Below, one T cell receptor beta chain is given with its context. PCR amplification relied on 60 Vbeta primers (plus 13 Jbeta primers). Sequencing was performed with immunoSEQ multiplex PCR; in TCRdb, only in-frame clones are kept and a portion is missing. The sample comprises about 130,000 clones, about 80% of which are singletons, and 2.7% rests with the top ten. The V gene's germline CDR1 is SGDLS and CDR2 YYNGEE. This CDR3 contains 15 residues. Unmatched junction bases numbered 11, after V lost 3 bases and J lost 6 bases. This specimen belongs to a study of cytomegalovirus exposure and HLA in healthy donors. Study-wide background: Earlier findings included roughly 120 million unique TCR beta sequences obtained from 150 million to 200 million T cells. Of around 410 genotyped donors, roughly 80% grouped in the Caucasian-associated ancestry cluster.

The chain uses TRBV9 and TRBJ1-2; 7 bases match TRBD1. What was sequenced was PBMCs. The TCR was taken from a boy younger than 10 in good health and CMV-seronegative. The CDR3 is CASSGPDRPDNGYTF. The DNA for the CDR3 is TGTGCCAGCAGCGGCCCGGACAGGCCAGACAATGGCTACACCTTC.